A single T cell receptor beta chain is shown here with its context. The antigen remains unidentified. This entry is derived from a study of cytomegalovirus exposure and HLA in healthy donors. General study results and limits: Cytomegalovirus association was listed for about 170 TCR beta chains. Later analysis reportedly placed an Asian-associated ancestry cluster below the roughly 700-donor mean in N-insertions.

Amplification used 60 Vbeta primers and 13 Jbeta primers. The protocol was immunoSEQ multiplex PCR, while the TCRdb copy is restricted to in-frame clones and leaves out a portion. This table holds roughly 200,000 clones, 70% to 90% found once. The TCR originated in a woman aged 30 to 39 in good health and CMV-seronegative. The sequenced material came from PBMCs.

CDR3 in amino acids: CATTYRDRVLEAFF. The CDR3 nucleotides are TGTGCCACCACGTACCGGGACAGGGTTCTTGAAGCTTTCTTT. The chain employs TRBV14 and TRBJ1-1; 9 bases agree with TRBD1. The CDR3 extends over 14 amino acids. The germline CDR1 and CDR2 sequences are SGHDN and FVKESK. Trimming took 10 bases from V and 7 from J; bases not matched to a gene: 13.